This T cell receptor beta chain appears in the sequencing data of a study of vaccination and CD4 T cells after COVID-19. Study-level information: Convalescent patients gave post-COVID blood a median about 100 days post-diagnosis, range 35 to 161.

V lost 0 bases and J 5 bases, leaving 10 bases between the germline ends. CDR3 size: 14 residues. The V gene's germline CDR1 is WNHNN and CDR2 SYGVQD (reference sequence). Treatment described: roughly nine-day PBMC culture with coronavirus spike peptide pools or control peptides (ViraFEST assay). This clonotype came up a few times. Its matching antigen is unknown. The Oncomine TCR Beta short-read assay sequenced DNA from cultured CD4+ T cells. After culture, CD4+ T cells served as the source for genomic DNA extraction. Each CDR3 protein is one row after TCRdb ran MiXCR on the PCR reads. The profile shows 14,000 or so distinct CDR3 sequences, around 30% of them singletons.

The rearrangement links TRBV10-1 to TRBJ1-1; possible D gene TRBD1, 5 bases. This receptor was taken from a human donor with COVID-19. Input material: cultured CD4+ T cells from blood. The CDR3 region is CASSESRGGTEAFF. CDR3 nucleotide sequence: TGCGCCAGCAGTGAGTCCCGGGGGGGGACTGAAGCTTTCTTT.